The clone carrying this T cell receptor (beta chain) was observed a single time. Its antigen is unidentified. Libraries were prepared by immunoSEQ multiplex PCR; TCRdb keeps only in-frame clonotypes and omits some of them. The data hold about 130,000 clones, with 87% observed a single time. The data were taken from a study of T cell responses to AZD1222 COVID-19 vaccine. The V and J ends lost 4 bases and 0 bases respectively, with 17 bases between them. There are 17 residues in the CDR3. Germline lookup yields CDR1 SGHNT and CDR2 YYREEE (reference sequence). Study conclusions and caveats: With dominance at 160-218 and 743-854, vaccine-associated CD4 TCRs spanned spike.

This clonotype was sampled from an adult in good health. The chain carries TRBV5-4 and TRBJ1-3, with D tentatively TRBD1 (6 bases). The sample was peripheral blood, taken on day 0 of AZD1222 vaccination. CDR3 region: CASSAGGSHNSGNTIYF. In DNA form, the CDR3 reads TGTGCCAGCAGCGCGGGGGGCAGTCATAACTCTGGAAACACCATATATTTT.